The 31 T cell receptor beta chains listed next were all sequenced from one sample in a study of read filtering for tumor transcriptome and immune sequencing. Molecular barcoded adaptors covering alpha/delta and beta/gamma chains were used on around 370 ng RNA. TCRdb re-analysed the reads in MiXCR, keeping a single row per CDR3 protein. The sample holds about 39,000 distinct CDR3 sequences, 14% seen once. What was sequenced was a population of CD138-negative cells sorted from bone marrow. Receptor source: a donor at least 40 years old with multiple myeloma.

This clonotype appeared many times. This chain connects TRBV9 to TRBJ2-5; 10 bases align to TRBD2. The germline V gene encodes CDR1 SGDLS and CDR2 YYNGEE. V dropped 4 bases and J dropped 3; count of bases not matched to a gene: 6. The CDR3 runs to 15 residues. The CDR3 bases are TGTGCCAGCAGCCTCCCAGCGGGGGGGAAAGAGACCCAGTACTTC. Translation: CASSLPAGGKETQYF.

The table lists this clonotype with a count of one. Just one base apart from a much larger clone, this may be a read error. Here the CDR3 omits its conserved ending phenylalanine or tryptophan, so a read error is the likely source. The chain carries TRBV3-1 and TRBJ2-2, with unresolved D. The V end lost 5 bases, the J end lost 2 bases, and 3 bases lay between the germline ends. There are 12 residues in the CDR3. Germline assignment: CDR1 LGHDT and CDR2 YNNKEL (reference sequence). CDR3: CASSSNTGELFL. CDR3 in DNA: TGTGCCAGCAGCTCAAACACCGGGGAGCTGTTTCTT.

This chain connects TRBV6-5 to TRBJ1-5; D perhaps matches TRBD1 (6 bases). Germline V gene sequence: CDR1 MNHEY, CDR2 SVGAGI. CDR3 length: 14 residues. With 6 bases removed from V and 3 bases from J, the gap between germline ends came to 12 bases. Here the CDR3 reads CASRRDKFNQPQHF. DNA of the CDR3: TGTGCCAGCAGAAGGGACAAATTCAATCAGCCCCAGCATTTT.

This clonotype was seen ten or more times. The gene calls are TRBV12-3 or TRBV12-4 and TRBJ1-1; D gene ambiguous. The V and J ends lost 6 bases and 1 base respectively, with 21 bases between them. This CDR3 is 17 amino acids long. The CDR3, as DNA: TGTGCCAGCAGGCCCGGAAGATTACACTCCTCGAACACTGAAGCTTTCTTT. It specifies CASRPGRLHSSNTEAFF.

Ten or more counts support this clonotype. The chain links TRBV5-6 to TRBJ1-5; TRBD1 is a possible D gene (5 bases). Germline lookup yields CDR1 SGHDT and CDR2 YYEEEE. The CDR3 extends over 16 amino acids. V lost 3 bases, J lost 4 bases, and 17 bases lay in between. CDR3 sequence: CASSSLTGTPNQPQHF. The DNA for the CDR3 is TGTGCCAGCAGCTCACTAACCGGGACTCCGAATCAGCCCCAGCATTTT.

This clonotype was recorded at least ten times. The chain is built from TRBV6-5 and TRBJ1-1; D is perhaps TRBD1 (5 bases). This CDR3 spans 14 amino acids. Germline CDR1 MNHEY, CDR2 SVGAGI. V lost 2 bases, J lost 5 bases, and 12 bases lay in between. This CDR3 reads CASSYDQGDTEAFF. Here the CDR3 DNA reads TGTGCCAGCAGTTACGACCAAGGGGATACTGAAGCTTTCTTT.

This clonotype was seen many times. The V call is TRBV4-1, the J call TRBJ2-7, with 9 bases matching TRBD1. J was trimmed by 5 bases and V by 5 bases; bases with no gene match: 7. Germline CDR1 reads MGHRA; CDR2 reads YSYEKL. This CDR3 is built from 14 residues. CDR3 sequence (DNA): TGCGCCAGCAGCTGGTACAGGGGGCGACACGAGCAGTACTTC. It is translated as CASSWYRGRHEQYF.

The chain employs TRBV20-1 and TRBJ2-3; TRBD2 aligns across 7 bases. The CDR3 has 13 residues. V shed 3 bases and J 2 bases; nucleotides not matched to a gene: 2. The germline CDR1 and CDR2 sequences are DFQATT and SNEGSKA (reference sequence). This CDR3 reads CSASGRYTDTQYF. CDR3 DNA sequence: TGCAGTGCTAGCGGGAGGTACACAGATACGCAGTATTTT.

At least ten counts were recorded for this clonotype. V usage is TRBV20-1 and J usage is TRBJ1-5; D not certain. V was clipped by 3 bases and J by 6 bases, with 15 bases between them. The CDR3 covers 14 residues. Germline CDR1 DFQATT, CDR2 SNEGSKA (reference sequence). CDR3 amino acids: CSASHRRIGQPQHF. The CDR3 bases are TGCAGTGCTAGCCATAGGCGTATCGGTCAGCCCCAGCATTTT.

Ten or more counts support this clonotype. The chain joins TRBV20-1 to TRBJ2-7; D ambiguous. Trimming removed 2 bases at V and 0 bases at J, with 11 bases between. This CDR3 spans 14 amino acids. Germline CDR1 is DFQATT and CDR2 is SNEGSKA (reference sequence). DNA for the CDR3: TGCAGTGCTAGACGGAGTGGCACCTCCTACGAGCAGTACTTC. Protein product: CSARRSGTSYEQYF.

Many counts were recorded for this clonotype. The CDR3 spells CASSQDLGEAFF. DNA of the CDR3: TGTGCCAGCAGCCAAGATCTGGGTGAAGCTTTCTTT. V gene TRBV3-1 combines with J gene TRBJ1-1; D gene unclear. Germline-derived CDR1 and CDR2 are LGHDT and YNNKEL (reference sequence). The CDR3 runs 12 residues. V lost 0 bases, J lost 7 bases, and 6 bases lay in between.

This clonotype was recorded at least ten times. The rearrangement uses TRBV7-8 and TRBJ2-2; 8 positions match TRBD1. The length of the CDR3 is 16 residues. Germline CDR1 SGHVS, CDR2 FQNEAQ. Unmatched junction bases numbered 7, after V lost 3 bases and J lost 4 bases. The CDR3 DNA reads as TGTGCCAGCAGCTTGGGTGACAGGGGACTCACCGGGGAGCTGTTTTTT. This gives the protein CASSLGDRGLTGELFF.

This clonotype came up many times. The rearrangement links TRBV7-9 to TRBJ2-3; TRBD1 matches at 7 bases. From germline, CDR1 is SEHNR and CDR2 FQNEAQ (reference sequence). CDR3 length: 15 amino acids. Trimming took 4 bases from V and 2 from J; bases not matched to a gene: 6. CDR3 residues: CASSSGGRLTDTQYF. As DNA, the CDR3 is TGTGCCAGCAGCTCAGGGGGACGACTCACAGATACGCAGTATTTT.

By frequency in the sample, this clonotype is medium-sized (0.01 to 0.1%). The V call is TRBV7-2, the J call TRBJ1-4; 7 bases fit TRBD1. V gave up 6 bases and J gave up 5 bases; unmatched junction bases: 3. The CDR3 covers 13 residues. Germline V lookup: CDR1 SGHTA, CDR2 FQGNSA. The CDR3 DNA reads TGTGCCAGCAGACGGGGACAGAATGAAAAACTGTTTTTT. The encoded protein is CASRRGQNEKLFF.

In this sample, this clonotype turned up many times. This sequence joins TRBV20-1 and TRBJ2-1; 7 bases are shared with TRBD2. This CDR3 comprises 16 residues. Germline CDR1 is DFQATT and CDR2 is SNEGSKA (reference sequence). The V gene end was trimmed by 6 bases and the J gene end by 12 bases; junction bases not matched to a gene: 23. The CDR3: CSAQKWDRDPGGGQFF. The DNA of the CDR3 is TGCAGTGCCCAGAAGTGGGACCGGGACCCGGGGGGTGGGCAGTTCTTC.

This clonotype was seen ten or more times. This chain joins TRBV20-1 and TRBJ2-3, with D perhaps TRBD2 (5 bases). Germline loops: CDR1 DFQATT, CDR2 SNEGSKA (reference sequence). Trimming took 6 bases from V and 4 from J, leaving 20 bases between them. The CDR3 has 15 amino acids. DNA of the CDR3: TGCAGTGCCCCCGGGGTCGTGGTAGCGCCAGATACGCAGTATTTT. It translates to CSAPGVVVAPDTQYF.

Many counts were recorded for this clonotype. CDR3 amino acids: CASSYLGQGNYNEQFF. CDR3 DNA sequence: TGTGCCAGCAGCTATTTAGGGCAGGGCAACTACAATGAGCAGTTCTTC. V is TRBV11-3 and J is TRBJ2-1; D possibly corresponds to TRBD1 (5 bases). The germline V and J ends were trimmed by 4 bases and 3 bases, with 16 bases remaining between them. The CDR3 runs to 16 residues. CDR1 and CDR2 from the germline V gene are SGHNT and YENEEA. The full variable domain, with the rest looked up from reference TRBV11-3 and TRBJ2-1, is EAGVVQSPRYKIIEKKQPVAFWCNPISGHNTLYWYLQNLGQGPELLIRYENEEAVDDSQLPKDRFSAERLKGVDSTLKIQPAELGDSAVYLCASSYLGQGNYNEQFFGPGTRLTVL.

Ten or more counts support this clonotype. V usage is TRBV7-6 and J usage is TRBJ1-1; 7 positions agree with TRBD1. The CDR3 contains 16 residues. CDR1 and CDR2 (germline): SGHVS, FNYEAQ. V shed 2 bases and J 4 bases; nucleotides not matched to a gene: 10. In DNA form, the CDR3 reads TGTGCCAGCAGCTTAAGGAATTCAGGGGGGGGCACTGAAGCTTTCTTT. Translated, it gives CASSLRNSGGGTEAFF.

This clonotype was observed a few times. A much larger clone lies one base from this, so it may be a read error. The genes are TRBV19 and TRBJ2-1, with 13 bases identical to TRBD2. This CDR3 region has 18 residues. Germline V gives CDR1 LNHDA, CDR2 SQIVND (reference sequence). V was clipped by 8 bases and J by 9 bases; unmatched bases: 19. The CDR3 nucleotides are TGTGCCAGTGACCGGGACAGTCGGACTAGCGGGAGTATGGGTGAGCAGTTCTTC. Translated, it gives CASDRDSRTSGSMGEQFF. Together with reference TRBV19 and TRBJ2-1, the CDR3 gives the full variable domain: DGGITQSPKYLFRKEGQNVTLSCEQNLNHDAMYWYRQDPGQGLRLIYYSQIVNDFQKGDIAEGYSVSREKKESFPLTVTSAQKNPTAFYLCASDRDSRTSGSMGEQFFGPGTRLTVL.

This clonotype is categorized as medium-sized (0.01 to 0.1%). The genes are TRBV5-1 and TRBJ2-1, with 11 nucleotides matching TRBD2. Germline V gene lookup returns CDR1 SGHRS and CDR2 YFSETQ. After removal of 3 bases from V and 6 bases from J, the junction contained 5 bases not matched to a gene. The CDR3 contains 15 residues. DNA for the CDR3: TGCGCCAGCAGCTCGCTAGCGGGAGGAATCAATGAGCAGTTCTTC. Translated: CASSSLAGGINEQFF.

This clonotype was seen at least ten times. The V gene is TRBV12-3 or TRBV12-4, the J gene TRBJ1-6; the D gene is possibly TRBD1 (6 bases). The CDR3 contains 14 residues. V shed 6 bases and J shed 4 bases, with 10 bases lying between them. The CDR3 loop reads CASRRTAYNSPLHF. CDR3 bases: TGTGCCAGCAGACGGACAGCGTATAATTCACCCCTCCACTTT.

This clonotype was seen repeatedly, ten times or more. The chain links TRBV20-1 to TRBJ2-3; 12 bases agree with TRBD2. The CDR3 runs 17 residues. Trimming took 3 bases from V and 0 from J; bases not matched to a gene: 7. The germline V gene encodes CDR1 DFQATT and CDR2 SNEGSKA (reference sequence). The CDR3: CSARGTSGWGSTDTQYF. The CDR3 region has the DNA TGCAGTGCTAGGGGGACTAGCGGGTGGGGAAGCACAGATACGCAGTATTTT.

Only a few counts were recorded for this clonotype. This rearrangement joins TRBV6-5 to TRBJ2-2, with D perhaps matching TRBD1 (6 bases). The CDR3 is 15 amino acids. Trimming cost V 1 base and J 7 bases, with 13 bases left between them. Germline V CDR1 and CDR2: MNHEY, SVGAGI. This chain's CDR3 is CASSYLLGGRGELFF. CDR3 nucleotide sequence: TGTGCCAGCAGTTACTTGTTAGGGGGTCGCGGGGAGCTGTTTTTT.

There are many counts of this clonotype. The chain has TRBV9 and TRBJ1-1; D might be TRBD1 (5 bases). V shed 3 bases and J shed 4 bases, with 16 bases lying between them. The CDR3 runs 15 residues. Germline assignment: CDR1 SGDLS and CDR2 YYNGEE. This CDR3 reads CASSAHQTGGTEAFF. The DNA for the CDR3 is TGTGCCAGCAGCGCCCACCAAACCGGGGGCACTGAAGCTTTCTTT. Drawing the rest from reference TRBV9 and TRBJ1-1, the complete variable domain is DSGVTQTPKHLITATGQRVTLRCSPRSGDLSVYWYQQSLDQGLQFLIQYYNGEERAKGNILERFSAQQFPDLHSELNLSSLELGDSALYFCASSAHQTGGTEAFFGQGTRLTVV.

Ten or more counts support this clonotype. The chain employs TRBV12-3 or TRBV12-4 and TRBJ1-2; D is ambiguous. The CDR3 sequence is 12 residues long. Trimming took off 3 bases at V and 3 bases at J, with 5 bases between the two ends. This chain's CDR3 is CASSFQYYGYTF. In nucleotides, the CDR3 is TGTGCCAGCAGTTTCCAATACTATGGCTACACCTTC.

This clonotype was counted ten times or more. The chain recombines TRBV29-1 with TRBJ2-3; 8 nucleotides align to TRBD1. The CDR3 runs 13 residues. CDR1 and CDR2 (germline): SQVTM, ANQGSEA. Germline trimming cut 7 bases from V and 1 base from J; bases unmatched to any gene: 4. CDR3 sequence: CSAGQGGTDTQYF. CDR3 sequence (DNA): TGCAGCGCAGGACAGGGCGGCACAGATACGCAGTATTTT.

This clonotype came up a few times. This chain connects TRBV6-5 to TRBJ2-5; D gene uncertain. V was clipped by 10 bases and J by 5 bases, with 11 bases between them. The CDR3 runs 11 residues. The germline V gene has CDR1 MNHEY and CDR2 SVGAGI. The CDR3 region is CATSRRETQYF. The CDR3 nucleotides read TGTGCCACCTCTCGACGGGAGACCCAGTACTTC.

There are many counts of this clonotype. The J gene is TRBJ2-2, the V gene TRBV20-1; 10 nucleotides line up with TRBD1. V gave up 3 bases and J gave up 10 bases; unmatched junction bases: 8. Germline assignment: CDR1 DFQATT and CDR2 SNEGSKA (reference sequence). The CDR3 is 14 residues long. The CDR3 loop reads CSARDRGKEVELFF. Here the CDR3 DNA reads TGCAGTGCTAGGGACAGGGGGAAGGAGGTGGAGCTGTTTTTT.

This clonotype was seen repeatedly, ten times or more. V is TRBV7-8 and J is TRBJ2-3; D could derive from TRBD1 or TRBD2 (5 bases each). The CDR3 loop spans 14 amino acids. Trimming cost V 1 base and J 5 bases, with 10 bases left between them. The germline V gene has CDR1 SGHVS and CDR2 FQNEAQ. The CDR3, as DNA: TGTGCCAGCAGCTTAGGGCGTGGGGGAGATACGCAGTATTTT. It is translated as CASSLGRGGDTQYF.

This clonotype was picked up many times. The gene calls are TRBV11-2 and TRBJ2-6, with 10 bases that match TRBD2. The V and J ends lost 0 bases and 1 base, in that order; junction bases with no gene match: 6. Germline lookup yields CDR1 SGHAT and CDR2 FQNNGV. The CDR3 has 19 amino acids. The CDR3 DNA sequence: TGTGCCAGCAGCTTAGAACAGCGGGAGGGCCGGTCTGGGGCCAACGTCCTGACTTTC. Translation gives CASSLEQREGRSGANVLTF.

This clonotype was found a few times. The chain is built from TRBV15 and TRBJ2-2; 9 bases line up with TRBD1. The germline V gene encodes CDR1 LNHNV and CDR2 YYDKDF (reference sequence). Trimming at V came to 1 base and at J to 7 bases, leaving 4 bases not matched to a gene. There are 15 residues in the CDR3. This CDR3 is CATSRAQGAGGELFF. CDR3 DNA sequence: TGTGCCACCAGCAGAGCACAGGGGGCGGGCGGGGAGCTGTTTTTT.